The sample holds many counts of the clone carrying this T cell receptor (beta chain). Antigen unknown. TCR beta CDR3 region amplification was performed from RNA transcripts. The primer set for the first-round RT-PCR of the TCR CDR3 was HTBI. One entry per CDR3 protein, called by TCRdb with MiXCR from the multiplex PCR reads. The table records approximately 380,000 distinct CDR3 sequences, 15% to 20% of them present only once. A patient was excluded if there was uncontrolled infection, other autoimmune disease, pregnancy or lactation. The CDR3 runs 15 residues. J was trimmed by 1 base and V by 4 bases; bases with no gene match: 6. This entry is derived from a study of T cells in Graves' hyperthyroidism and ophthalmopathy. Study-level findings and limits: Onset of ophthalmopathy came a median 6.5 months after the model predicted it.

The TCR was taken from a woman aged 18-35 years with Graves' hyperthyroidism. This rearrangement joins TRBV12-3 or TRBV12-4 to TRBJ1-1; 7 bases are shared with TRBD1. The specimen was blood. The DNA for the CDR3 is TGTGCCAGCAGTTCCTGGACAGGCGAGAACACTGAAGCTTTCTTT. This codes for CASSSWTGENTEAFF.